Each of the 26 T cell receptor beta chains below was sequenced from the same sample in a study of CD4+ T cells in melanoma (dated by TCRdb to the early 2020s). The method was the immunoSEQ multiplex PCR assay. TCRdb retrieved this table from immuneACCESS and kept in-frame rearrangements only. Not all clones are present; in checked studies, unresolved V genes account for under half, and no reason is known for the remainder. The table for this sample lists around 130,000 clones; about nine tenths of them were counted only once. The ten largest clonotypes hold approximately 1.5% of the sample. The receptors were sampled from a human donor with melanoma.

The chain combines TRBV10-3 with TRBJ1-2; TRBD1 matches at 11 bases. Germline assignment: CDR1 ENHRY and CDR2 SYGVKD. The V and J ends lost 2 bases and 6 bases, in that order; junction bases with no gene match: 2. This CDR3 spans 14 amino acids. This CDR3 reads CAISEGQGADGYTF. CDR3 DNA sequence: TGTGCCATCAGTGAGGGACAGGGGGCCGATGGCTACACCTTC.

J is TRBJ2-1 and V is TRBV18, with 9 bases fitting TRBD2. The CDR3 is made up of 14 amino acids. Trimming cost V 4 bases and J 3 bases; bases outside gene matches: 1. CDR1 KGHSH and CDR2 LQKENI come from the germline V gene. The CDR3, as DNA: TGTGCCAGCTCACTAGCGGGGGACTACAATGAGCAGTTCTTC. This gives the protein CASSLAGDYNEQFF. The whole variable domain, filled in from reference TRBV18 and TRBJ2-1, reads NAGVMQNPRHLVRRRGQEARLRCSPMKGHSHVYWYRQLPEEGLKFMVYLQKENIIDESGMPKERFSAEFPKEGPSILRIQQVVRGDSAAYFCASSLAGDYNEQFFGPGTRLTVL.

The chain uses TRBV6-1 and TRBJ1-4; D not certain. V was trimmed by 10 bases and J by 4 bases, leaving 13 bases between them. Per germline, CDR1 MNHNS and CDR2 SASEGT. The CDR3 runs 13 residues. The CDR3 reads CAISRGFNEKLFF. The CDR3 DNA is TGTGCCATCTCGCGGGGTTTTAATGAAAAACTGTTTTTT.

The CDR3 here is CASSFGTSGVNEQFF. CDR3 bases: TGCGCCAGCAGCTTCGGGACTAGCGGGGTGAATGAGCAGTTCTTC. This chain connects TRBV5-1 to TRBJ2-1, with 13 bases that match TRBD2. CDR1 is SGHRS, CDR2 YFSETQ, per germline. Unmatched junction bases numbered 3, after V lost 2 bases and J lost 7 bases. This CDR3 has 15 amino acids.

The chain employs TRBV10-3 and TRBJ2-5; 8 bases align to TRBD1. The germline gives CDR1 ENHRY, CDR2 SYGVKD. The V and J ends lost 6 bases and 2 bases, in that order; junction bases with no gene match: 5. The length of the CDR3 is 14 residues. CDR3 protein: CAISTGGTQETQYF. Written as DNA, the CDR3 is TGTGCCATCAGCACAGGGGGGACTCAAGAGACCCAGTACTTC.

The CDR3 loop is CASSPRVNEKLFF. The DNA for the CDR3 is TGTGCCAGCTCACCCAGGGTTAATGAAAAACTGTTTTTT. The chain recombines TRBV18 with TRBJ1-4, with D tentatively TRBD1 (5 bases). V lost 3 bases to trimming and J lost 4 bases, with 6 bases between them. Germline V lookup: CDR1 KGHSH, CDR2 LQKENI. This CDR3 comprises 13 residues.

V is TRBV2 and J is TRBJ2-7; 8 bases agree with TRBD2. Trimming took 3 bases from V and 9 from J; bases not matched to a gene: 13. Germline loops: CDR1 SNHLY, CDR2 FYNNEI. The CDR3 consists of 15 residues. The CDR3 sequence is CASSDLQGLREGQYF. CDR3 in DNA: TGTGCCAGCAGTGATCTTCAAGGCCTTCGGGAGGGGCAGTACTTC.

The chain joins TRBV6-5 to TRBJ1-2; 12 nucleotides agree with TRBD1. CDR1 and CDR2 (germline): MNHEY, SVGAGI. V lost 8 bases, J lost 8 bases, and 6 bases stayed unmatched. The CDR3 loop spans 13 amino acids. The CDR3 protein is CASLGDRGQGYTF. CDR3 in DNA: TGTGCCAGCCTTGGGGACAGGGGGCAGGGCTACACCTTC.

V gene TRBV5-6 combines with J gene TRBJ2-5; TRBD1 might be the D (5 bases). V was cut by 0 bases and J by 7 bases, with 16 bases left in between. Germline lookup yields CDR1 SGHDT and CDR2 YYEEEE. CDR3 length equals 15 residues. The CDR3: CASSLVRQPLLTQYF. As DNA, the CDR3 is TGTGCCAGCAGCTTGGTCCGACAGCCCCTACTGACCCAGTACTTC.

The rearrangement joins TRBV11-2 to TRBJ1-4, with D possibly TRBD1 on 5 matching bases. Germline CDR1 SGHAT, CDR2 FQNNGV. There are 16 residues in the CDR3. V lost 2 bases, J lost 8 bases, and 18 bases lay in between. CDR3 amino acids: CASSLKGPELQEKLFF. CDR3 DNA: TGTGCCAGCAGCTTAAAGGGGCCGGAACTTCAAGAAAAACTGTTTTTT.

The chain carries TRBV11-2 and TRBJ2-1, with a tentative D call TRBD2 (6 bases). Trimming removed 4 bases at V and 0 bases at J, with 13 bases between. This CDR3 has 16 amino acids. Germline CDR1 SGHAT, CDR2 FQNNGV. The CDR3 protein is CASSWEVASSYNEQFF. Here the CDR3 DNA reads TGTGCCAGCAGCTGGGAGGTGGCGAGCTCCTACAATGAGCAGTTCTTC.

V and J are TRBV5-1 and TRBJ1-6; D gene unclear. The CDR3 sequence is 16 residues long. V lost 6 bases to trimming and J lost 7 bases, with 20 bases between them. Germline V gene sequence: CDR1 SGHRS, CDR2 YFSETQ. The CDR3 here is CASTPAAVSQNSPLHF. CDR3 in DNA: TGCGCCAGCACCCCCGCGGCGGTATCTCAGAATTCACCCCTCCACTTT.

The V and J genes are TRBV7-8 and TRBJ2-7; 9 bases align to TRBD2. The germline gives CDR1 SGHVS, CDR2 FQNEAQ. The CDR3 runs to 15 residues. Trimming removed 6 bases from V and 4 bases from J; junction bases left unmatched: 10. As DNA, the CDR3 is TGTGCCAGCAGTTTTGGTAGCGGGGGTTGGTACGAGCAGTACTTC. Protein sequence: CASSFGSGGWYEQYF.

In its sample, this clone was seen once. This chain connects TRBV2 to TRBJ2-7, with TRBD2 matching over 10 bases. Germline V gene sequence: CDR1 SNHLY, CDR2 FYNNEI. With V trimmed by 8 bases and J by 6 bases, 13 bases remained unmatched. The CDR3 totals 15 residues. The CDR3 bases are TGTGCCAGCGCCGGGACTAGCGAAAGGTCGGGCGAGCAGTACTTC. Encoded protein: CASAGTSERSGEQYF.

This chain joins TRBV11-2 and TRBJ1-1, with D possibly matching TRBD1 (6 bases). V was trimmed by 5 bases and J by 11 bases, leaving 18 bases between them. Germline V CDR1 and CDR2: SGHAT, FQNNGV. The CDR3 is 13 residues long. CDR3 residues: CASSPQDSRRAFF. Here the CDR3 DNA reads TGTGCCAGCAGCCCACAGGACAGTCGGCGGGCTTTCTTT.

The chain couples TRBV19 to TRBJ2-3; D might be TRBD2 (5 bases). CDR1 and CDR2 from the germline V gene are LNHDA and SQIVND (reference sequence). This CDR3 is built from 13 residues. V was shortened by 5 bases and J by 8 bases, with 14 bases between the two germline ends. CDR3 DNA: TGTGCCAGTAGTCCCGGTGGGGAGCCTACGCAGTATTTT. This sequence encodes CASSPGGEPTQYF.

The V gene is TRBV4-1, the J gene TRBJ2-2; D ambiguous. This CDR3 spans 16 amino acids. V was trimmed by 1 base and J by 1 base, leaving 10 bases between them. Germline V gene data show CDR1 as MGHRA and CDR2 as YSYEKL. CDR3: CASSQGGSWNTGELFF. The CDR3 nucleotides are TGCGCCAGCAGCCAAGGCGGATCGTGGAACACCGGGGAGCTGTTTTTT.

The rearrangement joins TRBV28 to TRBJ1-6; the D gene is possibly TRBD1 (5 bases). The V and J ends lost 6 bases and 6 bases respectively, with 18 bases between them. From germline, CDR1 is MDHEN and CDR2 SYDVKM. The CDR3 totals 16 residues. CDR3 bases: TGTGCCAGCAGGACGGGAGGGTCGAGGGGTAATTCACCCCTCCACTTT. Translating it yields CASRTGGSRGNSPLHF.

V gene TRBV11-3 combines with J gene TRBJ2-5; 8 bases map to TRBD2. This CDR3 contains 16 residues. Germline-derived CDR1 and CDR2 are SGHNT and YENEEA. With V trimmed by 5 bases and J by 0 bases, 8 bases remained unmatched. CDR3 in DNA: TGTGCCAGCAGCCTCGGGGGGGACCCGTACCAAGAGACCCAGTACTTC. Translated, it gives CASSLGGDPYQETQYF.

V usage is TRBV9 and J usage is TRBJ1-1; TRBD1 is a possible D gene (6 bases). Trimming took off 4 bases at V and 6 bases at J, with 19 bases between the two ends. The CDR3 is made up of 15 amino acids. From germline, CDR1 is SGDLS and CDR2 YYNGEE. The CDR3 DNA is TGTGCCAGCAGCCCAAGGTCCTCGGACAGCCCTGAAGCTTTCTTT. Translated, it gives CASSPRSSDSPEAFF.

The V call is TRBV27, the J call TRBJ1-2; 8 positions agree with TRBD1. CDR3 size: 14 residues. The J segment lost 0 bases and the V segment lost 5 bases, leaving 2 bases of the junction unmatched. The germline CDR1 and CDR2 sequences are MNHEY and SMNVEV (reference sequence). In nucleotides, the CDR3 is TGTGCCAGCAGTCCGACAGGGGCTAACTATGGCTACACCTTC. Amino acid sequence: CASSPTGANYGYTF.

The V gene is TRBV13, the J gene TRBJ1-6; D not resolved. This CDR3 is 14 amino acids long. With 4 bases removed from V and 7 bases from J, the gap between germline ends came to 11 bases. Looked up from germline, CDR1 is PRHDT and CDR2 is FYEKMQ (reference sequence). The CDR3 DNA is TGTGCCAGCAGCTCCTCGACCCGAAATTCACCCCTCCACTTT. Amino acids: CASSSSTRNSPLHF. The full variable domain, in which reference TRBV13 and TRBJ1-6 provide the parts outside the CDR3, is AAGVIQSPRHLIKEKRETATLKCYPIPRHDTVYWYQQGPGQDPQFLISFYEKMQSDKGSIPDRFSAQQFSDYHSELNMSSLELGDSALYFCASSSSTRNSPLHFGNGTRLTVT.

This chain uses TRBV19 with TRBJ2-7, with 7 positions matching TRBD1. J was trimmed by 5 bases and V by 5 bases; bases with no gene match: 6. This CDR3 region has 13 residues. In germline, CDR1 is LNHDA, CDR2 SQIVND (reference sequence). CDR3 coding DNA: TGTGCCAGTAGTGTGGGGACAGCGAACGAGCAGTACTTC. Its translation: CASSVGTANEQYF.

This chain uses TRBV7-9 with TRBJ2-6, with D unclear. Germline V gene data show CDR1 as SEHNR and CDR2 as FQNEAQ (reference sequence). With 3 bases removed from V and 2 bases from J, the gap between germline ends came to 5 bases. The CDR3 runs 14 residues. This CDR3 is CASSFFAGANVLTF. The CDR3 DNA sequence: TGTGCCAGCAGCTTTTTTGCTGGGGCCAACGTCCTGACTTTC. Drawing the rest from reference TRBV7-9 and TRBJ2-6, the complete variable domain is DTGVSQNPRHKITKRGQNVTFRCDPISEHNRLYWYRQTLGQGPEFLTYFQNEAQLEKSRLLSDRFSAERPKGSFSTLEIQRTEQGDSAMYLCASSFFAGANVLTFGAGSRLTVL.

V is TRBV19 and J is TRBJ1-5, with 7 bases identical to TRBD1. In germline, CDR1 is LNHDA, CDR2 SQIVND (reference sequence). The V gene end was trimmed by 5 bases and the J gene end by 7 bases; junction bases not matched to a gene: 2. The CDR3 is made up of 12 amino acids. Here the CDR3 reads CASSRQGQPQHF. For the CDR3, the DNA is TGTGCCAGTAGTCGACAGGGACAGCCCCAGCATTTT.

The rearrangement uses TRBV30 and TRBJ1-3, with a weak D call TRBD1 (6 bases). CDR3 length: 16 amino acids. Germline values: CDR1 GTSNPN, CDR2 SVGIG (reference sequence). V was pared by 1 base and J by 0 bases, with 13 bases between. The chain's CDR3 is CAWSGSGAISGNTIYF. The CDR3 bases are TGTGCCTGGAGTGGTTCAGGGGCCATCTCTGGAAACACCATATATTTT.